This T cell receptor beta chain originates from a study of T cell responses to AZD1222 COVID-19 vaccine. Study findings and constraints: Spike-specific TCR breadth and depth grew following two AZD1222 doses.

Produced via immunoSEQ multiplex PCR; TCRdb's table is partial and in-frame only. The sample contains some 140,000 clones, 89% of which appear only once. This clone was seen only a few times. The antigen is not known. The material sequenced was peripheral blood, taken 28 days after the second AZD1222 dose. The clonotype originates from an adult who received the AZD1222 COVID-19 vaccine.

In nucleotides, the CDR3 is TGCGCCAGCAGCTTGCTCGGGGTGTTAGGCTACACCTTC. Protein: CASSLLGVLGYTF. This chain connects TRBV5-1 to TRBJ1-2, with D hard to call. CDR1 and CDR2 (germline): SGHRS, YFSETQ. The V end was cut by 1 base, the J end by 8 bases, with 12 bases between. The CDR3 covers 13 residues.